This T cell receptor beta chain was recorded in a study of technical replicates of blood from four donors. Measured with immunoSEQ multiplex PCR; TCRdb has only the in-frame clones, and not every one. The sample yields around 68,000 clones, 91% seen once. The ends lost 3 bases at V and 4 bases at J; junction bases unmatched: 13. Germline loops: CDR1 KGHSH, CDR2 LQKENI. The CDR3 is 17 amino acids. What was sequenced was T cells isolated from PBMCs. The J gene is TRBJ2-5, the V gene TRBV18; 8 bases agree with TRBD1. The clonotype originates from a human donor in good health. Some clones in this sample may be carry-over from other donors' samples. The CDR3 DNA reads as TGTGCCAGCTCACCCTTCGTGGACAGGGTTAGGAGAGAGACCCAGTACTTC. Translating it yields CASSPFVDRVRRETQYF.